The 26 T cell receptor beta chains in this list originate from one sample, sequenced in a study of T cell changes during pregnancy in multiple sclerosis. Sequencing used immunoSEQ multiplex PCR; TCRdb keeps in-frame clones, though not all of them. The sample has some 34,000 clones, approximately 92% seen once. Source: CD4+ T cells from peripheral blood mononuclear cells, taken in the third trimester of pregnancy. Receptors were obtained from a female donor in good health, enrolled as a control in a pregnancy study.

The CDR3 DNA reads TGTGCCAGCAGTGATCTGACAGTCAACACTGAAGCTTTCTTT. Translation: CASSDLTVNTEAFF. The chain links TRBV2 to TRBJ1-1, with D possibly being TRBD1 (5 bases). V shed 3 bases and J shed 2 bases, with 10 bases lying between them. The CDR3 extends over 14 amino acids. Germline CDR1 is SNHLY and CDR2 is FYNNEI.

The count of this clone is one. The V gene is TRBV30, the J gene TRBJ2-2; D possibly corresponds to TRBD1 (5 bases). Per germline, CDR1 GTSNPN and CDR2 SVGIG (reference sequence). Trimming removed 1 base at V and 9 bases at J, with 15 bases between. The CDR3 loop spans 14 amino acids. This CDR3 reads CAWSGGSFSRELFF. CDR3 DNA sequence: TGTGCCTGGAGTGGGGGCTCGTTTAGCCGGGAGCTGTTTTTT.

The gene calls are TRBV7-9 and TRBJ2-1; 9 bases align to TRBD2. Germline V gene sequence: CDR1 SEHNR, CDR2 FQNEAQ (reference sequence). This CDR3 region has 15 residues. V dropped 1 base and J dropped 3; count of bases not matched to a gene: 1. CDR3 in amino acids: CASSLGAGGYNEQFF. As DNA, the CDR3 is TGTGCCAGCAGCTTAGGAGCGGGGGGCTACAATGAGCAGTTCTTC.

The chain carries TRBV7-2 and TRBJ2-1; TRBD1 agrees at 8 bases. CDR1 and CDR2 (germline): SGHTA, FQGNSA. V shed 5 bases, J shed 8 bases, and the junction held 8 bases outside the gene matches. The CDR3 spans 14 residues. The DNA for the CDR3 is TGTGCCAGCAGCCGGACAGGGTGGGTCGATGAGCAGTTCTTC. Translation gives CASSRTGWVDEQFF.

This clone came up once. V usage is TRBV11-2 and J usage is TRBJ2-3; 10 nucleotides agree with TRBD1. The germline gives CDR1 SGHAT, CDR2 FQNNGV. CDR3 size: 14 residues. Trimming cost V 4 bases and J 7 bases; bases outside gene matches: 5. Here the CDR3 DNA reads TGTGCCAGCAGCTCCCGGGACAGGGGAAATACGCAGTATTTT. It is translated as CASSSRDRGNTQYF.

This chain links TRBV7-9 with TRBJ2-3; 8 bases fit TRBD2. The length of the CDR3 is 15 residues. J gave up 2 bases and V 5 bases, and 6 bases lay outside the gene matches. From germline, CDR1 is SEHNR and CDR2 FQNEAQ (reference sequence). CDR3 sequence (DNA): TGTGCCAGCAGCCTTAGCGGGGAGATCACAGATACGCAGTATTTT. Protein product: CASSLSGEITDTQYF.

The chain couples TRBV4-3 to TRBJ2-1, with a possible D match to TRBD1 (6 bases). Germline V gene lookup returns CDR1 LGHNA and CDR2 YSLEER. The CDR3 extends over 14 amino acids. The ends were cut back, 1 base at V and 8 bases at J, with 12 bases in the middle. The CDR3 protein is CASSQGGRGDEQFF. CDR3 DNA: TGCGCCAGCAGCCAAGGGGGCAGGGGCGATGAGCAGTTCTTC.

The chain recombines TRBV9 with TRBJ2-5, with a tentative D call TRBD1 (6 bases). The ends were cut back, 2 bases at V and 4 bases at J, with 9 bases in the middle. This CDR3 comprises 13 residues. CDR1 and CDR2 from the germline V gene are SGDLS and YYNGEE. CDR3 amino acids: CASSVGRGETQYF. CDR3 nucleotide sequence: TGTGCCAGCAGCGTCGGCAGGGGAGAGACCCAGTACTTC. The full variable domain, in which reference TRBV9 and TRBJ2-5 provide the parts outside the CDR3, is DSGVTQTPKHLITATGQRVTLRCSPRSGDLSVYWYQQSLDQGLQFLIQYYNGEERAKGNILERFSAQQFPDLHSELNLSSLELGDSALYFCASSVGRGETQYFGPGTRLLVL.

CDR3 nucleotides: TGTGCCAGCAGCTTAGATCAAGGCTCGGGACTACACACAGATACGCAGTATTTT. This encodes CASSLDQGSGLHTDTQYF. The chain combines TRBV11-2 with TRBJ2-3; 7 bases agree with TRBD2. The trim removed 0 bases at V and 2 bases at J, leaving 11 bases unmatched. The CDR3 has 18 amino acids. The V gene's germline CDR1 is SGHAT and CDR2 FQNNGV.

The genes are TRBV5-6 and TRBJ2-3, with 9 bases lining up with TRBD1. V lost 0 bases to trimming and J lost 6 bases; unmatched junction nucleotides: 11. This CDR3 region has 17 residues. The V gene's germline CDR1 is SGHDT and CDR2 YYEEEE. In DNA form, the CDR3 reads TGTGCCAGCAGCTTGGAGGGACGGGGGACAGGGAAGGATACGCAGTATTTT. Its translation is CASSLEGRGTGKDTQYF.

The rearrangement links TRBV5-1 to TRBJ2-7, with 7 nucleotides matching TRBD1. The CDR3 contains 15 residues. The junction had 14 bases not matched to a gene; V was cut back by 4 bases and J by 7 bases. Germline CDR1 and CDR2: SGHRS and YFSETQ. The CDR3 reads CASSAVTGARIEQYF. CDR3 in DNA: TGCGCCAGCAGCGCTGTTACAGGGGCCAGGATTGAGCAGTACTTC. The variable domain in full, completed from reference TRBV5-1 and TRBJ2-7, reads KAGVTQTPRYLIKTRGQQVTLSCSPISGHRSVSWYQQTPGQGLQFLFEYFSETQRNKGNFPGRFSGRQFSNSRSEMNVSTLELGDSALYLCASSAVTGARIEQYFGPGTRLTVT.

A single count supports this clone. The chain combines TRBV7-2 with TRBJ1-4; the D is unclear. CDR1 and CDR2 from the germline V gene are SGHTA and FQGNSA. The CDR3 covers 13 residues. The V end lost 4 bases, the J end lost 8 bases, and 11 bases lay between the germline ends. CDR3 sequence: CASSYTLSEKLFF. CDR3 nucleotides: TGTGCCAGCAGCTACACGCTGTCCGAAAAACTGTTTTTT.

The chain recombines TRBV10-3 with TRBJ1-2, with D tentatively TRBD1 (5 bases). Germline V gives CDR1 ENHRY, CDR2 SYGVKD. This CDR3 is 13 amino acids long. V dropped 6 bases and J dropped 4 bases, with 12 bases sitting between them. The CDR3 sequence: CAISRQGGYGYTF. CDR3 nucleotides: TGTGCCATCAGCCGGCAGGGCGGCTATGGCTACACCTTC.

This sequence joins TRBV10-3 and TRBJ2-1; D call uncertain. Trimming pared 2 bases from V and 5 bases from J, leaving 4 bases between. Germline V CDR1 and CDR2: ENHRY, SYGVKD. This CDR3 contains 12 residues. In DNA form, the CDR3 reads TGTGCCATCAGTGAGAGAGACAATGAGCAGTTCTTC. Translation: CAISERDNEQFF.

The CDR3 reads CASGDPGGARQTQYF. CDR3 bases: TGTGCTAGTGGTGACCCGGGGGGGGCGCGACAGACCCAGTACTTC. V is TRBV12-5 and J is TRBJ2-5, with TRBD2 identical over 8 bases. J was trimmed by 6 bases and V by 5 bases; bases with no gene match: 11. Per the germline V gene, CDR1 is LGHNT and CDR2 is FRNRAP. This CDR3 is built from 15 residues.

CDR3 residues: CASTKVGTVLNTEAFF. The CDR3 DNA reads TGTGCCAGTACCAAGGTAGGGACAGTGCTAAACACTGAAGCTTTCTTT. This chain uses TRBV19 with TRBJ1-1; 7 positions match TRBD1. V dropped 7 bases and J dropped 2; count of bases not matched to a gene: 13. The CDR3 contains 16 residues. Germline V CDR1 and CDR2: LNHDA, SQIVND (reference sequence). Together with reference TRBV19 and TRBJ1-1, the CDR3 gives the full variable domain: DGGITQSPKYLFRKEGQNVTLSCEQNLNHDAMYWYRQDPGQGLRLIYYSQIVNDFQKGDIAEGYSVSREKKESFPLTVTSAQKNPTAFYLCASTKVGTVLNTEAFFGQGTRLTVV.

Points on this clone: At one end the junction does not follow the germline gene, possibly because of a read error. The chain combines TRBV7-9 with TRBJ2-7, with D possibly TRBD1 on 6 matching bases. The CDR3 covers 9 residues. The germline V gene encodes CDR1 SEHNR and CDR2 FQNEAQ (reference sequence). The chain's CDR3 is CAIGTSWDF. The CDR3 DNA follows: TGTGCTATCGGGACAAGCTGGGATTTC.

J is TRBJ2-7 and V is TRBV5-6; D may be TRBD1 (5 bases). This CDR3 is 14 amino acids long. The germline V gene encodes CDR1 SGHDT and CDR2 YYEEEE. Trimming cost V 0 bases and J 3 bases, with 10 bases left between them. The CDR3 region is CASSLGGSIYEQYF. CDR3 sequence (DNA): TGTGCCAGCAGCTTGGGGGGCTCCATCTACGAGCAGTACTTC.

This chain links TRBV18 with TRBJ2-7, with TRBD1 matching over 7 bases. CDR1 and CDR2 from the germline V gene are KGHSH and LQKENI. V dropped 3 bases and J dropped 3; count of bases not matched to a gene: 5. The CDR3 contains 14 residues. For the CDR3, the DNA is TGTGCCAGCTCACCCCGGGACAGCAACTACGAGCAGTACTTC. This gives the protein CASSPRDSNYEQYF.

CDR3 DNA sequence: TGTGCCAGCAGTTCCCCCGGGACTAGCGGGTCTTATGAGCAGTTCTTC. Amino acid sequence: CASSSPGTSGSYEQFF. This rearrangement joins TRBV25-1 to TRBJ2-1, with TRBD2 matching over 12 bases. Looked up from germline, CDR1 is MGHDK and CDR2 is SYGVNS. The CDR3 loop spans 16 amino acids. Germline trimming cut 5 bases from V and 8 bases from J; bases unmatched to any gene: 10.

This sequence joins TRBV7-2 and TRBJ2-2; D is perhaps TRBD2 (6 bases). Germline assignment: CDR1 SGHTA and CDR2 FQGNSA. This CDR3 has 16 residues. The V gene lost 1 base and the J gene lost 2 bases, with 11 bases spanning the gap. CDR3 bases: TGTGCCAGCAGCTTAGTCGCGGGGCTCAACACCGGGGAGCTGTTTTTT. Amino acids: CASSLVAGLNTGELFF.

The sample holds one count of this clone. This chain links TRBV7-9 with TRBJ1-2, with D possibly being TRBD1 (6 bases). The CDR3 is 15 residues long. CDR1 is SEHNR, CDR2 FQNEAQ, per germline (reference sequence). V was shortened by 1 base and J by 4 bases, with 13 bases between the two germline ends. Here the CDR3 DNA reads TGTGCCAGCAGCTTAGGTGACAGGCCACCCTATGGCTACACCTTC. Translated, it gives CASSLGDRPPYGYTF.

This chain uses TRBV4-1 with TRBJ1-4, with TRBD1 as a possible D gene (5 bases). This CDR3 spans 16 amino acids. CDR1 is MGHRA and CDR2 is YSYEKL in the germline V gene. The V gene lost 1 base and the J gene lost 5 bases, with 14 bases spanning the gap. The CDR3 loop is CASSQAFGGGNEKLFF. CDR3 DNA sequence: TGCGCCAGCAGCCAAGCCTTCGGGGGGGGGAATGAAAAACTGTTTTTT.

The rearrangement joins TRBV28 to TRBJ2-7, with D unclear. Germline lookup yields CDR1 MDHEN and CDR2 SYDVKM. The germline V and J ends were trimmed by 1 base and 2 bases, with 12 bases remaining between them. The CDR3 consists of 15 residues. This CDR3 reads CASSLFVTPTYEQYF. The DNA for the CDR3 is TGTGCCAGCAGTTTATTTGTGACACCTACCTACGAGCAGTACTTC. Full variable domain (rest looked up from reference TRBV28 and TRBJ2-7): DVKVTQSSRYLVKRTGEKVFLECVQDMDHENMFWYRQDPGLGLRLIYFSYDVKMKEKGDIPEGYSVSREKKERFSLILESASTNQTSMYLCASSLFVTPTYEQYFGPGTRLTVT.

The chain combines TRBV5-4 with TRBJ2-5, with TRBD2 identical over 9 bases. The trim removed 0 bases at V and 4 bases at J, leaving 4 bases unmatched. The CDR3 is 15 amino acids. Germline-derived CDR1 and CDR2 are SGHNT and YYREEE (reference sequence). The chain's CDR3 is CASSLEGGGGETQYF. The CDR3 DNA is TGTGCCAGCAGCTTGGAAGGCGGGGGGGGAGAGACCCAGTACTTC.

This chain uses TRBV19 with TRBJ1-2, with 8 bases matching TRBD1. Per germline, CDR1 LNHDA and CDR2 SQIVND (reference sequence). This CDR3 region has 15 residues. Trimming at V came to 5 bases and at J to 8 bases, leaving 13 bases not matched to a gene. CDR3 DNA sequence: TGTGCCAGTAGTGACCGGGACAGGCTCAGGAGAGGCTACACCTTC. This sequence encodes CASSDRDRLRRGYTF.